These 11 T cell receptor beta chains share one sample of origin, sequenced in a study of beta chain features in type 1 diabetes (dated by TCRdb to 2016 to 2018). Library preparation employed the immunoSEQ multiplex PCR assay. The entire amount of isolated RNA was reverse transcribed using the High Capacity cDNA Reverse Transcription Kit, so the sequenced TCRB transcripts were expressed ones. What TCRdb holds here is the immuneACCESS table cut down to in-frame rearrangements. Part of the clones is not present; checked against another copy, under half of the missing clones reflect an unresolved V gene, and the others are unexplained. The sample contains 350,000 to 400,000 clones, more than 12% of them found a single time. Under 0.02% of the sample rests with the top ten. The sequencing input was naive CD4+ T cells from blood. The meaning of the sample's cell subset or site label: true naive CD4+ T cells. Every receptor here comes from a woman between 18 and 29 years old in good health.

This clone was observed a handful of times. The gene calls are TRBV29-1 and TRBJ1-5; 12 nucleotides match TRBD1. CDR1 and CDR2 from the germline V gene are SQVTM and ANQGSEA. V dropped 6 bases and J dropped 6; count of bases not matched to a gene: 6. The CDR3 runs to 14 residues. The CDR3 coding sequence is TGCAGCGTCTTGGGACAGGGGGCGAGTCAGCCCCAGCATTTT. Translated: CSVLGQGASQPQHF.

This clone was observed a handful of times. The V gene is TRBV7-9, the J gene TRBJ2-5, with D perhaps matching TRBD1 (5 bases). Trimming cost V 0 bases and J 5 bases, with 10 bases left between them. The CDR3 contains 14 residues. Germline V gene sequence: CDR1 SEHNR, CDR2 FQNEAQ (reference sequence). CDR3 DNA: TGTGCCAGCAGCTTAGCAGGGGCCGGGGAGACCCAGTACTTC. This codes for CASSLAGAGETQYF. The full variable domain, completed using reference TRBV7-9 and TRBJ2-5, is DTGVSQNPRHKITKRGQNVTFRCDPISEHNRLYWYRQTLGQGPEFLTYFQNEAQLEKSRLLSDRFSAERPKGSFSTLEIQRTEQGDSAMYLCASSLAGAGETQYFGPGTRLLVL.

This sequence joins TRBV28 and TRBJ2-7, with D perhaps TRBD1 (6 bases). CDR1 is MDHEN, CDR2 SYDVKM, per germline. Deletions cut 6 bases from V and 2 bases from J, with 17 bases between. The CDR3 runs to 15 residues. The CDR3 nucleotides are TGTGCCAGCAGCCGACAGGTTCGATTCCCCTACGAGCAGTACTTC. Its translation: CASSRQVRFPYEQYF.

This clone was seen a few times. The chain recombines TRBV29-1 with TRBJ2-7, with D possibly being TRBD1 (8 bases). Trimming left V 7 bases short and J 6 bases short, with 22 bases between. There are 14 residues in the CDR3. From germline, CDR1 is SQVTM and CDR2 ANQGSEA. The DNA of the CDR3 is TGCAGCGGTGGCAGCGGGACAGGTTTTCGCGAGCAGTACTTC. As protein: CSGGSGTGFREQYF.

The genes are TRBV4-3 and TRBJ2-7; 7 bases match TRBD2. This CDR3 comprises 16 residues. J lost 2 bases, V lost 0 bases, and 7 bases had no gene match. CDR1 and CDR2 (germline): LGHNA, YSLEER. The CDR3 region has the DNA TGCGCCAGCAGCCAAGATGCCAGCGGGGTCGCCTACGAGCAGTACTTC. This translates into CASSQDASGVAYEQYF.

This clone turned up a few times. The rearrangement joins TRBV5-8 to TRBJ1-2; D is perhaps TRBD1 (5 bases). This CDR3 comprises 15 residues. Germline assignment: CDR1 SGHTS and CDR2 YDEGEE. Trimming took 3 bases from V and 2 from J, leaving 14 bases between them. CDR3 DNA sequence: TGTGCCAGCAGCTGGGGCGGGACCGCGAACTATGGCTACACCTTC. Translating gives CASSWGGTANYGYTF.

V and J are TRBV5-1 and TRBJ2-3; D remains ambiguous. The CDR3 covers 14 residues. Between the trimmed V and J ends, which lost 1 base and 6 bases, there was a span of 12 bases. CDR1 and CDR2 from the germline V gene are SGHRS and YFSETQ. CDR3 sequence reads: CASSLLRRQDTQYF. As DNA, the CDR3 is TGCGCCAGCAGCTTGTTGCGGCGGCAGGATACGCAGTATTTT. The complete variable domain, with remaining parts taken from reference TRBV5-1 and TRBJ2-3, reads KAGVTQTPRYLIKTRGQQVTLSCSPISGHRSVSWYQQTPGQGLQFLFEYFSETQRNKGNFPGRFSGRQFSNSRSEMNVSTLELGDSALYLCASSLLRRQDTQYFGPGTRLTVL.

The chain has TRBV5-1 and TRBJ2-1; TRBD2 matches 7 bases. Trimming cost V 0 bases and J 3 bases; bases outside gene matches: 0. The CDR3 extends over 14 amino acids. Looked up from germline, CDR1 is SGHRS and CDR2 is YFSETQ. The CDR3 loop reads CASSLGDYYNEQFF. The CDR3 DNA reads TGCGCCAGCAGCTTGGGGGACTACTACAATGAGCAGTTCTTC.

V usage is TRBV6-6 and J usage is TRBJ2-5; TRBD1 agrees at 9 bases. J lost 3 bases, V lost 6 bases, and 8 bases had no gene match. This CDR3 region has 15 residues. Germline CDR1 MNHNY, CDR2 SVGAGI (reference sequence). CDR3 nucleotide sequence: TGTGCCAGCAGCTTTCCGGGACAGGGCAAAGAGACCCAGTACTTC. Amino acids: CASSFPGQGKETQYF.

In its sample, this clone was seen a few times. The gene calls are TRBV28 and TRBJ2-7, with 11 nucleotides matching TRBD2. V was pared by 5 bases and J by 6 bases, with 9 bases of the junction left unmatched. This CDR3 is 15 amino acids long. CDR1 MDHEN and CDR2 SYDVKM come from the germline V gene. This chain's CDR3 is CASSLPSGRKAEQYF. In nucleotides, the CDR3 is TGTGCCAGCAGTCTCCCTAGCGGGAGGAAGGCCGAGCAGTACTTC.

This sequence joins TRBV7-3 and TRBJ2-7; 10 bases match TRBD1. CDR3 length: 14 residues. Germline lookup yields CDR1 SGHTA and CDR2 FQGTGA. J gave up 5 bases and V 2 bases, and 3 bases lay outside the gene matches. CDR3 protein: CASSLDRGRDEQYF. The CDR3 bases are TGTGCCAGCAGCTTAGACAGGGGGCGAGACGAGCAGTACTTC. The whole variable domain, filled in from reference TRBV7-3 and TRBJ2-7, reads GAGVSQTPSNKVTEKGKYVELRCDPISGHTALYWYRQSLGQGPEFLIYFQGTGAADDSGLPNDRFFAVRPEGSVSTLKIQRTERGDSAVYLCASSLDRGRDEQYFGPGTRLTVT.